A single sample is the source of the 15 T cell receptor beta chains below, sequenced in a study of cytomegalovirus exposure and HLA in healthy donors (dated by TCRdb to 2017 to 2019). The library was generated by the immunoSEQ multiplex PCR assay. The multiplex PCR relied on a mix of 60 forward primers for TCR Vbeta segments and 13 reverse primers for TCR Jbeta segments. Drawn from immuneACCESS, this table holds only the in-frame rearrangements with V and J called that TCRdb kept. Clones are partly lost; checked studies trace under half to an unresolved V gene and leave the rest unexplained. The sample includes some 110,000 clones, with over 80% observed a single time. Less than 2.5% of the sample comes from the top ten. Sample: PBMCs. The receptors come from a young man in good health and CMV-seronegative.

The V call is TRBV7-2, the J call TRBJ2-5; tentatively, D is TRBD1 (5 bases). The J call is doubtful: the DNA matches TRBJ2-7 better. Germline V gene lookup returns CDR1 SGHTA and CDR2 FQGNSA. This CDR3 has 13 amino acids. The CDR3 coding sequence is TGTGCCAGCAGCTTAGTACAGGCCTACGAGCAGTACTTC. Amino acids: CASSLVQAYEQYF.

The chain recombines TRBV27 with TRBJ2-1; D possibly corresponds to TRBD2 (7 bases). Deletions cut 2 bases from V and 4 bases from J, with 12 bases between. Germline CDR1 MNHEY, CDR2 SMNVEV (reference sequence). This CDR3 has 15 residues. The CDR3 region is CASSLAGASYNEQFF. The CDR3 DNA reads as TGTGCCAGCAGTTTAGCGGGGGCGAGTTACAATGAGCAGTTCTTC.

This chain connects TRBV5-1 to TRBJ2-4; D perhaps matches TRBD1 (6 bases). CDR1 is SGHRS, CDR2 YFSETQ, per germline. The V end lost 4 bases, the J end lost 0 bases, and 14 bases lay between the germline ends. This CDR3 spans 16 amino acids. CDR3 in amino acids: CASSPRQALAKNIQYF. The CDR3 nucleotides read TGCGCCAGCAGCCCAAGACAGGCACTAGCCAAAAACATTCAGTACTTC. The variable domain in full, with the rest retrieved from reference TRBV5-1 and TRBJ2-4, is KAGVTQTPRYLIKTRGQQVTLSCSPISGHRSVSWYQQTPGQGLQFLFEYFSETQRNKGNFPGRFSGRQFSNSRSEMNVSTLELGDSALYLCASSPRQALAKNIQYFGAGTRLSVL.

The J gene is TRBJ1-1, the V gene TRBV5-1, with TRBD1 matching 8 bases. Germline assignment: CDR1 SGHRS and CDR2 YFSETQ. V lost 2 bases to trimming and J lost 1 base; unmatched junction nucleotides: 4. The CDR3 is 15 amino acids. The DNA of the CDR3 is TGCGCCAGCAGCTTACGACAGGGGTGGAACACTGAAGCTTTCTTT. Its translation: CASSLRQGWNTEAFF.

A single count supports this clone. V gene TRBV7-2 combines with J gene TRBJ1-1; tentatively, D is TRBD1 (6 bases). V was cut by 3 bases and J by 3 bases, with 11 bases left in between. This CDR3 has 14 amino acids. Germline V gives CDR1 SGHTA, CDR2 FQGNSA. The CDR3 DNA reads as TGTGCCAGCAGCTTCTCCGACAGGCACACTGAAGCTTTCTTT. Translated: CASSFSDRHTEAFF.

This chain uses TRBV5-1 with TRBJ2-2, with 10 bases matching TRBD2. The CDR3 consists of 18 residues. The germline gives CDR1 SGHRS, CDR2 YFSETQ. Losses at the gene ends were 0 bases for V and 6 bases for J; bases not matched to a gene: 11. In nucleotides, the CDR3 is TGCGCCAGCAGCTTGGAGGCTAGCGGGGGAGTTTTGGCCGGGGAGCTGTTTTTT. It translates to CASSLEASGGVLAGELFF.

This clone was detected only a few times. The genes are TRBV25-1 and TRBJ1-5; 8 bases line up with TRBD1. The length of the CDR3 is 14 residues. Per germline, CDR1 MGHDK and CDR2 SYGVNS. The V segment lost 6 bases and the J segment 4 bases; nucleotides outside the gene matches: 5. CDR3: CASRGTGINQPQHF. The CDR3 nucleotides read TGTGCCAGCAGGGGGACAGGCATAAATCAGCCCCAGCATTTT. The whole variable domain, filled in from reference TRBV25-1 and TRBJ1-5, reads EADIYQTPRYLVIGTGKKITLECSQTMGHDKMYWYQQDPGMELHLIHYSYGVNSTEKGDLSSESTVSRIRTEHFPLTLESARPSHTSQYLCASRGTGINQPQHFGDGTRLSIL.

DNA of the CDR3: TGTGCCAGCTCACCCCCCCATTCTAGCGGCACCGGGGAGCTGTTTTTT. Translated, it gives CASSPPHSSGTGELFF. The rearrangement uses TRBV18 and TRBJ2-2; 7 bases fit TRBD2. The CDR3 covers 16 residues. V lost 3 bases, J lost 4 bases, and 8 bases stayed unmatched. Germline V CDR1 and CDR2: KGHSH, LQKENI.

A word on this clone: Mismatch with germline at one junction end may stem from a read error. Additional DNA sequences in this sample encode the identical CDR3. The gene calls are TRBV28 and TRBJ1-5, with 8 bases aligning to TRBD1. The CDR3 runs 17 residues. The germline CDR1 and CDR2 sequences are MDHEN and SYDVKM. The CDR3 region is CASSLHPGTGVNQPQHF. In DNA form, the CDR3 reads TGTGCTAGCAGTCTACACCCCGGGACAGGAGTCAATCAGCCCCAGCATTTT.

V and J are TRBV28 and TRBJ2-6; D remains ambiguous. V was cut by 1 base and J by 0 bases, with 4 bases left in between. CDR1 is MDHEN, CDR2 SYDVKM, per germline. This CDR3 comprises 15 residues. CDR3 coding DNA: TGTGCCAGCAGTTTATCCGGCTCTGGGGCCAACGTCCTGACTTTC. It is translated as CASSLSGSGANVLTF.

The CDR3 region is CASSLFGTGNFYEQYF. CDR3 coding DNA: TGTGCCAGCAGTTTATTTGGGACAGGTAATTTCTACGAGCAGTACTTC. This chain joins TRBV28 and TRBJ2-7; 8 nucleotides agree with TRBD1. From germline, CDR1 is MDHEN and CDR2 SYDVKM. The CDR3 is made up of 16 amino acids. J lost 3 bases, V lost 1 base, and 8 bases had no gene match.

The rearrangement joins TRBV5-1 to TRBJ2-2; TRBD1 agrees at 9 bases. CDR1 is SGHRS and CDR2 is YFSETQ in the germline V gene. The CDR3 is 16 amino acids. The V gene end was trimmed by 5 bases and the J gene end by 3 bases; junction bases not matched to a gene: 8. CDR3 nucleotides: TGCGCCAGCAGACCCGGGACAGGGTTTGACACCGGGGAGCTGTTTTTT. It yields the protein CASRPGTGFDTGELFF.

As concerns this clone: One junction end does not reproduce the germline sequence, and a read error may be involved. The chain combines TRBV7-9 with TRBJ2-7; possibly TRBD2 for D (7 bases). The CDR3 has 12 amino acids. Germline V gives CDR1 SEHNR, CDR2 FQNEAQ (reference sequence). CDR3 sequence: CSSSLLGGQQYF. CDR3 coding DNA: TGTTCCAGCAGCTTACTGGGGGGGCAGCAGTACTTC.

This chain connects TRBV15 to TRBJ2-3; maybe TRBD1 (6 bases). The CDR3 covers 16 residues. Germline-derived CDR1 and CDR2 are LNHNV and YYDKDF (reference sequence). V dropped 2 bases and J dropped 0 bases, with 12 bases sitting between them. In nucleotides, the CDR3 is TGTGCCACCAGCAGAAACCGGGACACTAGCACAGATACGCAGTATTTT. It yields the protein CATSRNRDTSTDTQYF.

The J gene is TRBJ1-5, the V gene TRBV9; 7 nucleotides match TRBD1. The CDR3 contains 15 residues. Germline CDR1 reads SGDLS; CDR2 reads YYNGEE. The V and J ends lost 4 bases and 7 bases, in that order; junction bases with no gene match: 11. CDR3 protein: CASSPQGDRVQPQHF. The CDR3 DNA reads TGTGCCAGCAGCCCCCAGGGGGACCGCGTGCAGCCCCAGCATTTT. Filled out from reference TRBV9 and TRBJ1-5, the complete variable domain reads DSGVTQTPKHLITATGQRVTLRCSPRSGDLSVYWYQQSLDQGLQFLIQYYNGEERAKGNILERFSAQQFPDLHSELNLSSLELGDSALYFCASSPQGDRVQPQHFGDGTRLSIL.